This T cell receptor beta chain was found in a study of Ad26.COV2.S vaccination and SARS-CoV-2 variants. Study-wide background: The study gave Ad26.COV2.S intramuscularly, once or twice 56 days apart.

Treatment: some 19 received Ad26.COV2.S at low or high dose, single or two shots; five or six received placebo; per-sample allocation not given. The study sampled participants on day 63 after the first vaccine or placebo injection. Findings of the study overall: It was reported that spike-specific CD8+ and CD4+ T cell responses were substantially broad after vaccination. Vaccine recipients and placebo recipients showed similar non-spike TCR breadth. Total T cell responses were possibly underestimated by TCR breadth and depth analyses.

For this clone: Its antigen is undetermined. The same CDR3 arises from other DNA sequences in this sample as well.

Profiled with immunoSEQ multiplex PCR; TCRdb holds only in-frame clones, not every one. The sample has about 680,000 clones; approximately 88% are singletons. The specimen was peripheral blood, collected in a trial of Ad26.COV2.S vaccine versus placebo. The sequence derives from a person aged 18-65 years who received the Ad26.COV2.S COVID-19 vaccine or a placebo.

The CDR3 loop reads CASSFGQGNSPLHF. The CDR3, as DNA: TGTGCCAGCAGTTTTGGGCAGGGAAATTCACCCCTCCACTTT. This chain connects TRBV27 to TRBJ1-6, with D possibly matching TRBD1 (5 bases). V lost 3 bases and J lost 7, with 10 bases in between. The CDR3 has 14 residues. Germline V gene lookup returns CDR1 MNHEY and CDR2 SMNVEV (reference sequence).